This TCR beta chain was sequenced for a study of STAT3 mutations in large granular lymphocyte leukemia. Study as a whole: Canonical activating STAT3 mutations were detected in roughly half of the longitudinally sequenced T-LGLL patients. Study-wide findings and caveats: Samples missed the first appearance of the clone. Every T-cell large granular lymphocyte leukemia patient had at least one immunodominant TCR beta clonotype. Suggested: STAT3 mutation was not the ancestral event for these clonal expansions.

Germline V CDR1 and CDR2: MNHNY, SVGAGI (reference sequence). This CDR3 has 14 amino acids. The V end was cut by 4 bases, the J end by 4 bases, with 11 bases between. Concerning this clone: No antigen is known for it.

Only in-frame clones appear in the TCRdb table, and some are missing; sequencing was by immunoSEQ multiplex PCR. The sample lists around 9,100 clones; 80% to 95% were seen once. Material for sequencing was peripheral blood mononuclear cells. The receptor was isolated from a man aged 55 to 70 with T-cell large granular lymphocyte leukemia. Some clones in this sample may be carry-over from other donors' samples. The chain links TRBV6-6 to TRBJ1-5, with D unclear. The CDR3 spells CASSSRRNNQPQHF. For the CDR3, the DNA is TGTGCCAGCAGTTCCCGACGGAATAATCAGCCCCAGCATTTT.